This T cell receptor (beta chain) stems from a study of CD8 T cells in Susac syndrome. Study-wide findings and caveats: By the study's own acknowledgment, its TCR sequencing and HLA analysis included relatively few individuals.

In regard to this clonotype: Its antigen is as yet unknown.

RNA in amounts of roughly 0.5 to 1 ug was reverse transcribed with random hexamers. Amplification of TCR beta CDR3 used immunoSEQ multiplex PCR across 54 Vbeta and 13 Jbeta. TCRdb re-analysed the immunoSEQ multiplex PCR reads in MiXCR, keeping a single row per CDR3 protein. Among about 160,000 distinct CDR3 sequences listed, 94% were seen once. Those who served as multiple sclerosis controls were treatment-naive patients with stable or active relapsing-remitting disease. Sample: CD4+ T cells from PBMCs. This clonotype was obtained from a human donor with multiple sclerosis.

Written as DNA, the CDR3 is TGTGCCAGCAGAAAGTCCGGGGTGGTCACTGAAGCTTTCTTT. Translation gives CASRKSGVVTEAFF. V is TRBV12-3 or TRBV12-4 and J is TRBJ1-1; D is uncertain. V lost 6 bases and J lost 4, with 15 bases in between. CDR3 length: 14 amino acids.